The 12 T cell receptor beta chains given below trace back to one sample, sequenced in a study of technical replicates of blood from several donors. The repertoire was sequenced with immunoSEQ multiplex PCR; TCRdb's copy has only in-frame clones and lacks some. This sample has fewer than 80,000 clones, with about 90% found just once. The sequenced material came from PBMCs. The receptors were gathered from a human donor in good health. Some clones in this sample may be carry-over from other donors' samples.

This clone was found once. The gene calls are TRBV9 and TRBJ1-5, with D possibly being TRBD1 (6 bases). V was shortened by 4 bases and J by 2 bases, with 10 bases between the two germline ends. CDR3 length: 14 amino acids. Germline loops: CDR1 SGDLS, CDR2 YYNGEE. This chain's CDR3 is CASSQSGGNQPQHF. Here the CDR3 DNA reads TGTGCCAGCAGCCAATCAGGGGGCAATCAGCCCCAGCATTTT.

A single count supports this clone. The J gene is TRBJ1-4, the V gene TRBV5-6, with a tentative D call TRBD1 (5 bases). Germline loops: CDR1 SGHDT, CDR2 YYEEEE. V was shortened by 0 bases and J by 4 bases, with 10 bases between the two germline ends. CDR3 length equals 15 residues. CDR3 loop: CASSLVGGGNEKLFF. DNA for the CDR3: TGTGCCAGCAGCTTGGTCGGGGGGGGTAATGAAAAACTGTTTTTT.

The CDR3 DNA sequence: TGTGCCAGCAGTGGCCAGTTGACCGGGGAGCTGTTTTTT. It codes for CASSGQLTGELFF. The chain links TRBV5-4 to TRBJ2-2; no clear D gene. V lost 5 bases, J lost 5 bases, and 10 bases lay in between. Germline lookup yields CDR1 SGHNT and CDR2 YYREEE (reference sequence). There are 13 residues in the CDR3.

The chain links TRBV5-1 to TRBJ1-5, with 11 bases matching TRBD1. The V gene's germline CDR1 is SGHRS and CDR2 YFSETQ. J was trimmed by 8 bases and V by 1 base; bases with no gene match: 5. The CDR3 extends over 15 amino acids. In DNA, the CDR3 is TGCGCCAGCAGCTTGACCGGGACAGGGGGTGAGCCCCAGCATTTT. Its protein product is CASSLTGTGGEPQHF.

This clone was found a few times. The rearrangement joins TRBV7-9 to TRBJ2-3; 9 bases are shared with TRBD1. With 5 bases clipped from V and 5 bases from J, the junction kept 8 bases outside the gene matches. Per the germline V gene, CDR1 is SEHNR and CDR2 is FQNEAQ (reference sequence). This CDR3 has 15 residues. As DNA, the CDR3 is TGTGCCAGCAGCGGGCCCGGGACAGGGATAGATACGCAGTATTTT. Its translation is CASSGPGTGIDTQYF.

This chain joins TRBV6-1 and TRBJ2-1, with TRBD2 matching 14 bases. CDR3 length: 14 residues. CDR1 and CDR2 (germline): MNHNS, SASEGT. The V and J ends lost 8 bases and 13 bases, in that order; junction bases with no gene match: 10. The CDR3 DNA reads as TGTGCCAGCGACGCCGGGACTAGCGGGAGCTACCAGTTCTTC. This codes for CASDAGTSGSYQFF.

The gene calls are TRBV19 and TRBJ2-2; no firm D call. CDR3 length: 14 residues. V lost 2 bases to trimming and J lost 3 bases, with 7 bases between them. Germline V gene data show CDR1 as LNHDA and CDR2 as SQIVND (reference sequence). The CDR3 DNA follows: TGTGCCAGTAGTATAACCGTAGACACCGGGGAGCTGTTTTTT. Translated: CASSITVDTGELFF.

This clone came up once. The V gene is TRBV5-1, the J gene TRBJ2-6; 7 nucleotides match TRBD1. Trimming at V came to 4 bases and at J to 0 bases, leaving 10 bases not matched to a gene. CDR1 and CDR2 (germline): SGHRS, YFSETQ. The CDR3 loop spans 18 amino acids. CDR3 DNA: TGCGCCAGCAGCCTCCGGGGACAGACCGACTCTGGGGCCAACGTCCTGACTTTC. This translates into CASSLRGQTDSGANVLTF. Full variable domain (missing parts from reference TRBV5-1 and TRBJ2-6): KAGVTQTPRYLIKTRGQQVTLSCSPISGHRSVSWYQQTPGQGLQFLFEYFSETQRNKGNFPGRFSGRQFSNSRSEMNVSTLELGDSALYLCASSLRGQTDSGANVLTFGAGSRLTVL.

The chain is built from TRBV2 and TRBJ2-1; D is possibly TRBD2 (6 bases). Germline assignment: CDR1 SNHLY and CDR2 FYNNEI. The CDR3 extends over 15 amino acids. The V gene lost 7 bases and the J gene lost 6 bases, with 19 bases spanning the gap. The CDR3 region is CASIRDWKGRNEQFF. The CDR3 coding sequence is TGTGCCAGCATCAGGGACTGGAAGGGACGCAATGAGCAGTTCTTC. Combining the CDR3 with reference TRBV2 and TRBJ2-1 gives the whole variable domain EPEVTQTPSHQVTQMGQEVILRCVPISNHLYFYWYRQILGQKVEFLVSFYNNEISEKSEIFDDQFSVERPDGSNFTLKIRSTKLEDSAMYFCASIRDWKGRNEQFFGPGTRLTVL.

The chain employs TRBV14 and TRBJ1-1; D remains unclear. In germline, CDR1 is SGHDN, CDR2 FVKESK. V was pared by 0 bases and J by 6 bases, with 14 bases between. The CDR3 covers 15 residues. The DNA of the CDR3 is TGTGCCAGCAGCCAAGAAATGACAATCTGGCCTGAAGCTTTCTTT. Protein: CASSQEMTIWPEAFF.

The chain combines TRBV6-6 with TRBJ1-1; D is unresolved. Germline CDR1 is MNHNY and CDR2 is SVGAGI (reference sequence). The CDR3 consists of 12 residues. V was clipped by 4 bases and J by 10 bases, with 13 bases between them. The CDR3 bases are TGTGCCAGCAGTTTCGTGAGCGAAAGAGCTTTCTTT. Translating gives CASSFVSERAFF.

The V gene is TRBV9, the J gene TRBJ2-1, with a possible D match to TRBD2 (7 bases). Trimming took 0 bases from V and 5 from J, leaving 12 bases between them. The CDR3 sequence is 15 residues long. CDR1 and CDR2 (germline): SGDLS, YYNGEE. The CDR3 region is CASSVGGGQNNEQFF. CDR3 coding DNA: TGTGCCAGCAGCGTAGGGGGGGGCCAAAACAATGAGCAGTTCTTC.